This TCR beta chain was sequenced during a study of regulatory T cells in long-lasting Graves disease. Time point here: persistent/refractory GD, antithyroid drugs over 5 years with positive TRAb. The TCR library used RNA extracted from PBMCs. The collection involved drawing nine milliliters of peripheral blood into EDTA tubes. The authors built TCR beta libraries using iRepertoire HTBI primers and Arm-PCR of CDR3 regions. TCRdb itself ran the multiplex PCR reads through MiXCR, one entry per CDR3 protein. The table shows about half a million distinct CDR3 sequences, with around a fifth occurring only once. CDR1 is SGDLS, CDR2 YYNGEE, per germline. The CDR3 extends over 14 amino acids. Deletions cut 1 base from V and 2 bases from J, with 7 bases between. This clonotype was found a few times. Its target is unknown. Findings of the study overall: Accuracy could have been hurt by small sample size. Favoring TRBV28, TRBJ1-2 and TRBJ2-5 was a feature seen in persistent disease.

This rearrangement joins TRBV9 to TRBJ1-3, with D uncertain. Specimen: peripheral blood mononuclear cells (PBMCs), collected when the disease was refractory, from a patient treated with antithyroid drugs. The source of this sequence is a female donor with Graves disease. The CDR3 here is CASSVPGAGNTIYF. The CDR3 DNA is TGTGCCAGCAGCGTACCCGGGGCTGGAAACACCATATATTTT.